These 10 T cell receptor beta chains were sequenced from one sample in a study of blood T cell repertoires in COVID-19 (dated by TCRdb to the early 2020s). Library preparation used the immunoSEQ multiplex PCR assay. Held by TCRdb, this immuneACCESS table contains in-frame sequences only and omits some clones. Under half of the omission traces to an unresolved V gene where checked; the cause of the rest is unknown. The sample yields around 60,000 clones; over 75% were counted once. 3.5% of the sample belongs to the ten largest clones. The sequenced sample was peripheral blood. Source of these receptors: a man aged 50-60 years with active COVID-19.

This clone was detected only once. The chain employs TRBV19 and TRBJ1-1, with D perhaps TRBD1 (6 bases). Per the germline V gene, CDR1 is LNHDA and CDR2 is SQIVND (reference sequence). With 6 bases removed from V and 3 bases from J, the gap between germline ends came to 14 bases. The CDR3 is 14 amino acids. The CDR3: CASREQGKYTEAFF. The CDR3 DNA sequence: TGTGCCAGTAGAGAACAGGGAAAGTACACTGAAGCTTTCTTT.

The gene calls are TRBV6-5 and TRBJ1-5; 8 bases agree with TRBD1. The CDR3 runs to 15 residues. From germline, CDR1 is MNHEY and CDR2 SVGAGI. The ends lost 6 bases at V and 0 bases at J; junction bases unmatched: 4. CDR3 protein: CASRPGQVSNQPQHF. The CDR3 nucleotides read TGTGCCAGCAGACCGGGACAGGTTAGCAATCAGCCCCAGCATTTT.

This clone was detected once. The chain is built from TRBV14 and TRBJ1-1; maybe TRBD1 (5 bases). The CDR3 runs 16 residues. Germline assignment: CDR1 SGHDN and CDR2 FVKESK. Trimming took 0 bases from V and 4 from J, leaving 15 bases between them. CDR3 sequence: CASSQEGGDRRTEAFF. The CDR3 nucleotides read TGTGCCAGCAGCCAAGAGGGGGGAGATCGACGCACTGAAGCTTTCTTT. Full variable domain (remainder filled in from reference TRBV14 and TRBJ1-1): EAGVTQFPSHSVIEKGQTVTLRCDPISGHDNLYWYRRVMGKEIKFLLHFVKESKQDESGMPNNRFLAERTGGTYSTLKVQPAELEDSGVYFCASSQEGGDRRTEAFFGQGTRLTVV.

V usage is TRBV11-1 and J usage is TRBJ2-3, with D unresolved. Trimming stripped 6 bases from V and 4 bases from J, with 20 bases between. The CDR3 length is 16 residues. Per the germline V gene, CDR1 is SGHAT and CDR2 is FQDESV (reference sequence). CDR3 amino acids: CASRPRVAHTPDTQYF. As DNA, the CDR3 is TGTGCCAGCAGACCACGGGTGGCTCATACACCAGATACGCAGTATTTT.

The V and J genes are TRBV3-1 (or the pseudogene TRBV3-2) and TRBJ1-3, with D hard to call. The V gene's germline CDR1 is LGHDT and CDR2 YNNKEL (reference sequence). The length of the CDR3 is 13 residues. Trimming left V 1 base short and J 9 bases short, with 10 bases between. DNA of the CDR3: TGTGCCAGCAGCCAAGTGGGAGGGAGCACCATATATTTT. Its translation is CASSQVGGSTIYF.

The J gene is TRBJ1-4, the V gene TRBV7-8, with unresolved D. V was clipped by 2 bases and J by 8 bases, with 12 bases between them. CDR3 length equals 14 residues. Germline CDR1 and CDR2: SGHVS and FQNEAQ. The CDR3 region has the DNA TGTGCCAGCAGCTTACGTGTTCCGGGAGAAAAACTGTTTTTT. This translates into CASSLRVPGEKLFF. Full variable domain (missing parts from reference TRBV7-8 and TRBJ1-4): GAGVSQSPRYKVAKRGQDVALRCDPISGHVSLFWYQQALGQGPEFLTYFQNEAQLDKSGLPSDRFFAERPEGSVSTLKIQRTQQEDSAVYLCASSLRVPGEKLFFGSGTQLSVL.

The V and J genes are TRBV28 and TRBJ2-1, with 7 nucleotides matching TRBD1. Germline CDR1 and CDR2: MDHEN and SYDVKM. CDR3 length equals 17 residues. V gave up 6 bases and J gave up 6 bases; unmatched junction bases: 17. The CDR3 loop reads CASRGTGTDERGNEQFF. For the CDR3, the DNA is TGTGCCAGCAGGGGTACCGGGACAGACGAAAGGGGCAATGAGCAGTTCTTC.

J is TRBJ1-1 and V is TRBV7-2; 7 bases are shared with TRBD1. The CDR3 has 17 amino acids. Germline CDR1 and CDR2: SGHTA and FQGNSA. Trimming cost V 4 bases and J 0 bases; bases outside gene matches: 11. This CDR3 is CASSSRAGGFMNTEAFF. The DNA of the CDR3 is TGTGCCAGCAGCTCCCGGGCAGGGGGTTTCATGAACACTGAAGCTTTCTTT. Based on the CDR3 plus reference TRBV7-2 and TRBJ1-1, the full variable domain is GAGVSQSPSNKVTEKGKDVELRCDPISGHTALYWYRQSLGQGLEFLIYFQGNSAPDKSGLPSDRFSAERTGGSVSTLTIQRTQQEDSAVYLCASSSRAGGFMNTEAFFGQGTRLTVV.

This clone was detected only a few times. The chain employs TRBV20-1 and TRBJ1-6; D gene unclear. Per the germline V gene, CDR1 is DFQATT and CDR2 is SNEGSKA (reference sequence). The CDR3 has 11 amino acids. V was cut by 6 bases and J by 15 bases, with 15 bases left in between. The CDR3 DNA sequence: TGCAGTGCCAGGCGGGGTGGAGTCCTCCACTTT. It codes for CSARRGGVLHF.

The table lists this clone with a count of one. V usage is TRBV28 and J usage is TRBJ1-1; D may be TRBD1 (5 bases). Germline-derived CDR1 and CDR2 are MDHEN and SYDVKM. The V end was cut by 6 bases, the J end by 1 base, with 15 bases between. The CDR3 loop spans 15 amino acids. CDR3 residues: CASRGDTGANTEAFF. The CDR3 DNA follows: TGTGCCAGCAGGGGCGACACAGGAGCGAACACTGAAGCTTTCTTT.